This TCR beta chain was sequenced for a study of beta chain features in type 1 diabetes. From germline, CDR1 is SGHRS and CDR2 YFSETQ. CDR3 length: 12 amino acids. The V end was cut by 4 bases, the J end by 4 bases, with 6 bases between. This clone was picked up a small number of times. Isolated RNA was reverse transcribed in full, so expressed TCRB transcripts were sequenced. Produced via immunoSEQ multiplex PCR; TCRdb's table is partial and in-frame only. The table includes 240,000 or so clones, 55% to 70% detected once. The gene calls are TRBV5-1 and TRBJ2-4, with D hard to call. What was sequenced was naive CD4+ T cells from blood. The receptor's source is a man aged 25-40 years in good health. In DNA form, the CDR3 reads TGCGCCAGCAGCCCGGGTAAAAACATTCAGTACTTC. This sequence encodes CASSPGKNIQYF.